This T cell receptor (beta chain) was identified in a study of OX40 agonist ivuxolimab in advanced cancers. Germline V gene lookup returns CDR1 SQVTM and CDR2 ANQGSEA. This CDR3 is built from 16 residues. The trim removed 3 bases at V and 7 bases at J, leaving 11 bases unmatched. Using immunoSEQ multiplex PCR, the repertoire was profiled, and TCRdb retains in-frame clones only, with some absent. The sample records 50,000 to 70,000 clones, roughly 88% being singletons. The chain carries TRBV29-1 and TRBJ2-3; 12 bases map to TRBD2. Specimen: CD4+ or CD8+ T cells sorted from blood, collected in a trial of the OX40 agonist ivuxolimab. The TCR was taken from an adult with an advanced solid tumor such as melanoma, head and neck, liver or kidney cancer. This CDR3 reads CSVERGTSGRRNTQYF. The CDR3 DNA reads as TGCAGCGTTGAGAGGGGGACTAGCGGGCGCCGGAATACGCAGTATTTT.